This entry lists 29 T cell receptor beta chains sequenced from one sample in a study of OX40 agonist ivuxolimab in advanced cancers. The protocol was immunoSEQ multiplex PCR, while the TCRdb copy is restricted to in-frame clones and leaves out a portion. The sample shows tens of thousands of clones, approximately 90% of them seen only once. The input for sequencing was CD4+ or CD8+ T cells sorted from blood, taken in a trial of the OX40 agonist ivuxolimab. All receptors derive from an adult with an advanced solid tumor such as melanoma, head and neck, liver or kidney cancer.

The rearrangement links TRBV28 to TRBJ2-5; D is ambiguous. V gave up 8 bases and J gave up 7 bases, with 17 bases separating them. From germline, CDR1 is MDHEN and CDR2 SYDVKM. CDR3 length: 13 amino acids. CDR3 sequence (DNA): TGTGCCAGCCTCAGTGTTTTTTCTGGGACCCAGTACTTC. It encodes CASLSVFSGTQYF.

The CDR3 sequence: CASSFRTSGTDTQYF. The CDR3 DNA follows: TGTGCCAGCAGCTTCCGGACTAGCGGGACAGATACGCAGTATTTT. The J gene is TRBJ2-3, the V gene TRBV7-2; 11 bases line up with TRBD2. Germline CDR1 reads SGHTA; CDR2 reads FQGNSA. J gave up 3 bases and V 3 bases, and 2 bases lay outside the gene matches. This CDR3 region has 15 residues.

CDR3 protein: CASTPDGVPYNEQFF. Written as DNA, the CDR3 is TGTGCCAGCACCCCGGACGGAGTTCCCTACAATGAGCAGTTCTTC. The rearrangement joins TRBV5-4 to TRBJ2-1; D gene ambiguous. The CDR3 sequence is 15 residues long. V lost 6 bases and J 2 bases, leaving 15 bases between the germline ends. CDR1 is SGHNT, CDR2 YYREEE, per germline (reference sequence).

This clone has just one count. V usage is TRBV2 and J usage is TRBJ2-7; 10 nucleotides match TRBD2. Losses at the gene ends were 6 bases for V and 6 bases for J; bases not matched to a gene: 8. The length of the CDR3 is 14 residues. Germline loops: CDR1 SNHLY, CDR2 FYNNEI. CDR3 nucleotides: TGTGCCAGCAGGAGGGAAGCGGGAGGGCTCGAGCAGTACTTC. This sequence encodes CASRREAGGLEQYF.

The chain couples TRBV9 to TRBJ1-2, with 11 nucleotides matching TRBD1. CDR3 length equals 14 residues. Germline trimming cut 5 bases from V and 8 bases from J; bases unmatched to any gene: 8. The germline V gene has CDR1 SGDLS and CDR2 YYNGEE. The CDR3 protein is CASSPDRGLGGYTF. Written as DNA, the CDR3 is TGTGCCAGCAGTCCGGACAGGGGGCTAGGGGGCTACACCTTC.

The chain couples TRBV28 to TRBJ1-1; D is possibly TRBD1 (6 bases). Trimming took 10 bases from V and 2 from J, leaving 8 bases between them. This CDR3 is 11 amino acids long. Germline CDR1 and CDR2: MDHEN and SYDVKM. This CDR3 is CATTGNTEAFF. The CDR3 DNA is TGTGCCACGACAGGTAACACTGAAGCTTTCTTT.

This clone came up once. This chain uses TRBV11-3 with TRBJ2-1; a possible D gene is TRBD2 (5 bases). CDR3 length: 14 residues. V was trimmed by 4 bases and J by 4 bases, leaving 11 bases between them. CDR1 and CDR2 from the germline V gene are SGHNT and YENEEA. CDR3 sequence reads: CASSSPGGYNEQFF. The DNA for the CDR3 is TGTGCCAGCAGCTCCCCGGGCGGGTACAATGAGCAGTTCTTC. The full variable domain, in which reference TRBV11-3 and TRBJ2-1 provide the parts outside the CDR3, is EAGVVQSPRYKIIEKKQPVAFWCNPISGHNTLYWYLQNLGQGPELLIRYENEEAVDDSQLPKDRFSAERLKGVDSTLKIQPAELGDSAVYLCASSSPGGYNEQFFGPGTRLTVL.

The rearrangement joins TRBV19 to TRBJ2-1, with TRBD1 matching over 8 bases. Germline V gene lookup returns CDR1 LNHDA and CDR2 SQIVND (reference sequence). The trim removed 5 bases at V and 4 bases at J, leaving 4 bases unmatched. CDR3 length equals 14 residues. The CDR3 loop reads CASSPRDRYNEQFF. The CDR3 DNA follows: TGTGCCAGTAGTCCCCGGGACAGGTACAATGAGCAGTTCTTC.

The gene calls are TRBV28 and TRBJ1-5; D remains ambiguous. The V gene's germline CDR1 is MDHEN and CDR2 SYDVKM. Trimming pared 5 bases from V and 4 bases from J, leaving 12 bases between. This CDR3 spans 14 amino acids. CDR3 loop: CASSLSGPNQPQHF. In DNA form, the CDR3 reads TGTGCCAGCAGTCTGAGCGGTCCGAATCAGCCCCAGCATTTT.

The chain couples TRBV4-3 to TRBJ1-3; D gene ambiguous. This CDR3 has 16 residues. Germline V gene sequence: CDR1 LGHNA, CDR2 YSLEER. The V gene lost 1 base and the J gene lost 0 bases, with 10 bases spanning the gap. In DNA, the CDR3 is TGCGCCAGCAGCCAAGGCTCTCGTAACTCTGGAAACACCATATATTTT. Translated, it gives CASSQGSRNSGNTIYF.

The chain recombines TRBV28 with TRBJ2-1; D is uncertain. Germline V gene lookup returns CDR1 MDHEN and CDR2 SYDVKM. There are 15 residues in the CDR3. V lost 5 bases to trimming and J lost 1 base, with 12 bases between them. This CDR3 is CASSLSRPSYNEQFF. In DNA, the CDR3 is TGTGCCAGCAGTCTCTCTAGGCCTTCCTACAATGAGCAGTTCTTC.

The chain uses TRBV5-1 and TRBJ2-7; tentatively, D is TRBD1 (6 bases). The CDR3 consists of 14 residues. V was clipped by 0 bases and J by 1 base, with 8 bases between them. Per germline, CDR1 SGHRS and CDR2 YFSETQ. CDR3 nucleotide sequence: TGCGCCAGCAGCTTGGAGGGGGTTTCCTACGAGCAGTACTTC. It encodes CASSLEGVSYEQYF.

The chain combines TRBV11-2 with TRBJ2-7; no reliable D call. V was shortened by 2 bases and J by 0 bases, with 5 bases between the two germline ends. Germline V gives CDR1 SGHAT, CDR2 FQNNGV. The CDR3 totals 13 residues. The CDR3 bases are TGTGCCAGCAGCTTAATGCTCTCCTACGAGCAGTACTTC. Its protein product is CASSLMLSYEQYF.

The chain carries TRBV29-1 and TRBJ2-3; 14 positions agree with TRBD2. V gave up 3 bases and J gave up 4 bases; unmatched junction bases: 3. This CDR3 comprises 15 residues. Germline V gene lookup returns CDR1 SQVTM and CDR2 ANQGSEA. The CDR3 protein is CSVERTSGGPDTQYF. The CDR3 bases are TGCAGCGTTGAGAGGACTAGCGGGGGGCCAGATACGCAGTATTTT.

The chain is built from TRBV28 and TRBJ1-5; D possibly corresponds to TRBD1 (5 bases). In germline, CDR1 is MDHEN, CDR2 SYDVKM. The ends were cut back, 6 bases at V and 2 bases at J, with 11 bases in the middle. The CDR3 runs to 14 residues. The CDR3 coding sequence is TGTGCCAGCAGCCCCGGGGGGGGCAATCAGCCCCAGCATTTT. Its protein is CASSPGGGNQPQHF.

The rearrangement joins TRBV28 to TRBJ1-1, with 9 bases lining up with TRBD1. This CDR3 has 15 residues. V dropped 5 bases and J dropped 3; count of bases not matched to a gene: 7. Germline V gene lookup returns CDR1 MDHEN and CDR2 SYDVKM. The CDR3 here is CASSTTGTGYTEAFF. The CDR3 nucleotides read TGTGCCAGCAGTACCACCGGGACAGGGTACACTGAAGCTTTCTTT.

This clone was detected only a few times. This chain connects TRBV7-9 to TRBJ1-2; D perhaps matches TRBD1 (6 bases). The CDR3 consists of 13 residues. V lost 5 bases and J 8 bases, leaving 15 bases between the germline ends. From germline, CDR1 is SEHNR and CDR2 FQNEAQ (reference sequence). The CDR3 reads CASSLGSGVGYTF. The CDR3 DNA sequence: TGTGCCAGCAGCCTAGGATCAGGGGTGGGCTACACCTTC. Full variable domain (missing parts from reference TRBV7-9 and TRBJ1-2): DTGVSQNPRHKITKRGQNVTFRCDPISEHNRLYWYRQTLGQGPEFLTYFQNEAQLEKSRLLSDRFSAERPKGSFSTLEIQRTEQGDSAMYLCASSLGSGVGYTFGSGTRLTVV.

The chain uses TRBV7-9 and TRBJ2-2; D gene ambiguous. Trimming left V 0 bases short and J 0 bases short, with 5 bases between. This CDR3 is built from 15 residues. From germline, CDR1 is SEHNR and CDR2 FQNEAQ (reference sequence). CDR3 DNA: TGTGCCAGCAGCTTAGCCGCGGCGAACACCGGGGAGCTGTTTTTT. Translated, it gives CASSLAAANTGELFF.

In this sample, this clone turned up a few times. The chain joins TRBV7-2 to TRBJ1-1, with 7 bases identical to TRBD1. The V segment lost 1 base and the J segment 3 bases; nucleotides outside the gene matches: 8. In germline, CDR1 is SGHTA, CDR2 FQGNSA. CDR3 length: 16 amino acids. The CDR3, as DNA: TGTGCCAGCAGCTTAGGCGAACCTACAGGGGACACTGAAGCTTTCTTT. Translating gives CASSLGEPTGDTEAFF.

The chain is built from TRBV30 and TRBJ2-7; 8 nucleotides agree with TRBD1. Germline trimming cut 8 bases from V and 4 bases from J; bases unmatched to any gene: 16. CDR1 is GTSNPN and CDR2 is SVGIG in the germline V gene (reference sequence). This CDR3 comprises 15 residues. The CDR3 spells CALIPHRDRRYEQYF. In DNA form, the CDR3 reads TGTGCCCTCATACCCCACCGGGACAGGAGGTACGAGCAGTACTTC.

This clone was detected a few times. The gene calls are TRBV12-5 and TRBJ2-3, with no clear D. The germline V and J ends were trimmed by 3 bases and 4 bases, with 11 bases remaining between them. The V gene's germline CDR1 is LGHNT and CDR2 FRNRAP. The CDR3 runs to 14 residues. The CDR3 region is CASGFDGWADTQYF. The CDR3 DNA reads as TGTGCTAGTGGTTTCGACGGGTGGGCAGATACGCAGTATTTT.

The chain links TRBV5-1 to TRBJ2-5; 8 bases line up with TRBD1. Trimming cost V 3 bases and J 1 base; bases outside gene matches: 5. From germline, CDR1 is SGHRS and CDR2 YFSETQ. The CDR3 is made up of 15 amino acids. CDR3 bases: TGCGCCAGCAGCTCCCTGACAGGGGCCCAAGAGACCCAGTACTTC. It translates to CASSSLTGAQETQYF. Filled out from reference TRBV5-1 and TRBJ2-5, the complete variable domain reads KAGVTQTPRYLIKTRGQQVTLSCSPISGHRSVSWYQQTPGQGLQFLFEYFSETQRNKGNFPGRFSGRQFSNSRSEMNVSTLELGDSALYLCASSSLTGAQETQYFGPGTRLLVL.

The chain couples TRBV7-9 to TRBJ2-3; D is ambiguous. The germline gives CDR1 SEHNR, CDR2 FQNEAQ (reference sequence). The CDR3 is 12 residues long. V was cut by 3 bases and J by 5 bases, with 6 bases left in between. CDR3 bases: TGTGCCAGCAGCTTTCGAAGAGATACGCAGTATTTT. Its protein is CASSFRRDTQYF.

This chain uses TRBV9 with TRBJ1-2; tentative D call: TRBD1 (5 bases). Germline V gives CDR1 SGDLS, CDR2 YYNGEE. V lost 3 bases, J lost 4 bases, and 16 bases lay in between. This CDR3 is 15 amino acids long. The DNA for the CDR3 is TGTGCCAGCAGCGCAATCCAGGGAACCCTCTATGGCTACACCTTC. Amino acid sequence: CASSAIQGTLYGYTF.

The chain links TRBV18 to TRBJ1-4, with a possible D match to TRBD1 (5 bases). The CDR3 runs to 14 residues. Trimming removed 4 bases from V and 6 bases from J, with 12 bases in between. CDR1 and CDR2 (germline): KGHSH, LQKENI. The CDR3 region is CASSRSGMDEKLFF. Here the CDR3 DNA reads TGTGCCAGCTCACGGTCAGGGATGGATGAAAAACTGTTTTTT.

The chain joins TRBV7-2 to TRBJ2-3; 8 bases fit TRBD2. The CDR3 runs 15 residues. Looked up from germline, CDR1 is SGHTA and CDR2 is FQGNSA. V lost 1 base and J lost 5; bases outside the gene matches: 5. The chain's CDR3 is CASSLDRGGIDTQYF. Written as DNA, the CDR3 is TGTGCCAGCAGCTTAGACCGGGGGGGGATAGATACGCAGTATTTT.

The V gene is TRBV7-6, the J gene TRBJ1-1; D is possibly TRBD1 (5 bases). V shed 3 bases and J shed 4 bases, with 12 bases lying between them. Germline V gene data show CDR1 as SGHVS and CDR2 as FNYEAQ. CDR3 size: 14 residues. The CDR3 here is CASSFGDGATEAFF. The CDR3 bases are TGTGCCAGCAGCTTCGGGGATGGGGCCACTGAAGCTTTCTTT.

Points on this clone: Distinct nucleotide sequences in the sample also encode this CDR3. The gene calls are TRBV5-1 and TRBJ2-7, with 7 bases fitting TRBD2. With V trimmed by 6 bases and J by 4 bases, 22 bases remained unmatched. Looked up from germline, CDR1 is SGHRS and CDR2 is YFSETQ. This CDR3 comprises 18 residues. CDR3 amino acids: CASNEGRFSGTTTYEQYF. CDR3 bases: TGCGCCAGCAACGAGGGACGATTCTCCGGGACTACTACATACGAGCAGTACTTC.

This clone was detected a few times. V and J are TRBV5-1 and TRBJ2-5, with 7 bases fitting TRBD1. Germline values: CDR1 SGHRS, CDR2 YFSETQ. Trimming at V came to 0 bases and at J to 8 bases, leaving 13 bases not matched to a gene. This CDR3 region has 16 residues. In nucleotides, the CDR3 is TGCGCCAGCAGCTTGGGCGCCAAGGGGGCTCAGGGCACCCAGTACTTC. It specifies CASSLGAKGAQGTQYF.